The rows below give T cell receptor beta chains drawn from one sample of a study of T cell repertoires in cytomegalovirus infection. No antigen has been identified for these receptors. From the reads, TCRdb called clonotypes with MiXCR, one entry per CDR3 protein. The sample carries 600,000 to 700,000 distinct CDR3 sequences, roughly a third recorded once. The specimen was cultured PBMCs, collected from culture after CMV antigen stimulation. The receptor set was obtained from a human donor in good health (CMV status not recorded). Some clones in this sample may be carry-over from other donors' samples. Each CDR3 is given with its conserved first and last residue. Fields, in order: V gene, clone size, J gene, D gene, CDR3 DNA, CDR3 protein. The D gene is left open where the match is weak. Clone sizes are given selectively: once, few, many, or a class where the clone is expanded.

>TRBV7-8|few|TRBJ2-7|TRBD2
TGTGCCAGCAGCTTAGGGTCCGAACTAGCGGTTTCCTACGAGCAGTACTTC
CASSLGSELAVSYEQYF
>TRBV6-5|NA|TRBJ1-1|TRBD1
TGTGCCAGCAGTTACTCTGGGACAGGGGCGAACACTGAAGCTTTCTTT
CASSYSGTGANTEAFF
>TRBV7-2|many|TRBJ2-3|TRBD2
TGTGCCAGCAGCTCAGCGGGGGGGACAGATACGCAGTATTTT
CASSSAGGTDTQYF
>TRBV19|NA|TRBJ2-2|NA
TGTGCCAGTAGAGTTGGTGCGGCGAACACCGGGGAGCTGTTTTTT
CASRVGAANTGELFF
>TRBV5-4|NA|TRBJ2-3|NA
TGTGCCAGCAGCTTGGCCCCGGTTAGCACAGATACGCAGTATTTT
CASSLAPVSTDTQYF
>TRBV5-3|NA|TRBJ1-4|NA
TGTGCCAGCAGCTCAGACGGGCGCTATGAAAAACTGTTTTTT
CASSSDGRYEKLFF
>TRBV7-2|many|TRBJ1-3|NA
TGTGCCAGCAGCTTAAGGGGAGGGGGAAACACCATATATTTT
CASSLRGGGNTIYF
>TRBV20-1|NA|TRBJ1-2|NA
TGCAGTGCCGGCCTTGGCTATGGCTACACCTTC
CSAGLGYGYTF
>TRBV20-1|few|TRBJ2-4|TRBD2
TGCAGTGCCGCCCCAAGACTAGCGGGGGCTTTCGGCAAAAACATTCAGTACTTC
CSAAPRLAGAFGKNIQYF
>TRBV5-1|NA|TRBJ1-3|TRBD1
TGCGCCAGCAGCTTGGCCAGGGGGGCGCGTGGAAACACCATATATTTT
CASSLARGARGNTIYF
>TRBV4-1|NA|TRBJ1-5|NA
TGCGCCAGCAGCCAAGACGACATGGGAAGCAATCAGCCCCAGCATTTT
CASSQDDMGSNQPQHF
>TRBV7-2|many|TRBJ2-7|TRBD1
TGTGCCAGCAGCTCTCACAGGGGGCCCTACGAGCAGTACTTC
CASSSHRGPYEQYF
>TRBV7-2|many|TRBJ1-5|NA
TGTGCCAGCAGCTTAGTTACAGCATACAATCAGCCCCAGCATTTT
CASSLVTAYNQPQHF
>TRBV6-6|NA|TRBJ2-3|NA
TGTGCCAGCAGTGCGGACCTAGGAGATACGCAGTATTTT
CASSADLGDTQYF
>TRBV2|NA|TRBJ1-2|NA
TGTGCCAGCCGGGGGGGAGAGGACTATGGCTACACCTTC
CASRGGEDYGYTF
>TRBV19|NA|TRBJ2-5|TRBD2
TGTGCCAGTAGTACTCGACTTAGCGGGGGCGCGCAAGAGACCCAGTACTTC
CASSTRLSGGAQETQYF
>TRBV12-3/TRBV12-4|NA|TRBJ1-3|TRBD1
TGTGCCAGCAGCGGACAGGTCTCTGGAAACACCATATATTTT
CASSGQVSGNTIYF
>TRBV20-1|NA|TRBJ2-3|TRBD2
TGCAGCACCTCCCGGGGAGGGCTAGCGGGGTCCGATACGCAGTATTTT
CSTSRGGLAGSDTQYF
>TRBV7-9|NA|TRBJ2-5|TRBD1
TGTGCCAGCAGCGTACAGGGGAACCAAGAGACCCAGTACTTC
CASSVQGNQETQYF
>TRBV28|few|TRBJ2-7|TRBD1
TGTGCCAGCAAACCCGGGACAGGGTCCTCCTACGAGCAGTACTTC
CASKPGTGSSYEQYF
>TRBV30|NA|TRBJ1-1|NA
TGTGCCTGGAGAGGAATTGCTGAAGCTTTCTTT
CAWRGIAEAFF
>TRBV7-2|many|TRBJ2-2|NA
TGTGCCAGCAGCTTAAGCTCTAGCAGCACCGGGGAGCTGTTTTTT
CASSLSSSSTGELFF
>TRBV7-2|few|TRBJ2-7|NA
TGTGCCAGCACCAACTTGGGGGGACCCTACGAGCAGTACTTC
CASTNLGGPYEQYF
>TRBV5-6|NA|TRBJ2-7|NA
TGTGCCAGCAGCGGTTGGCAGAGCTCCTACGAGCAGTACTTC
CASSGWQSSYEQYF
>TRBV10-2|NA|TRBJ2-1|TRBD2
TGCGCCAGCAGTGACCACGGGAGGGCAAATGAGCAGTTCTTC
CASSDHGRANEQFF
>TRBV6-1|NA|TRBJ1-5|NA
TGTGCCAGCAGAGTCGCCGGGATCCAACTCAATCAGCCCCAGCATTTT
CASRVAGIQLNQPQHF
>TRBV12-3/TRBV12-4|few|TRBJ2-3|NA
TGTGCCAGCAGTTTCGGGGATTCGAGCACAGATACGCAGTATTTT
CASSFGDSSTDTQYF
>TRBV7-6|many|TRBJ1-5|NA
TGTGCCAGCAGCATGCGATCGGGACAACAGCCCCAGCATTTT
CASSMRSGQQPQHF
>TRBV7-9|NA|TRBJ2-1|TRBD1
TGTGCCAGCAGCTTAGCGTGGTCGGGACAGGGAATGGTCTCCGATGAGCAGTTCTTC
CASSLAWSGQGMVSDEQFF
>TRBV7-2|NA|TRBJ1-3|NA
TGTGCCAGCAGCCTTAGGGTCCAAGGGAAGGAAAACACCATATATTTT
CASSLRVQGKENTIYF
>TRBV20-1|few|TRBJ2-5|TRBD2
TGCAGTGCTAGACCGACTAGCGGATATCAAGAGACCCAGTACTTC
CSARPTSGYQETQYF
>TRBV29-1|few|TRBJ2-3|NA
TGCAGCGTTGGGCACTTTTTATATATAGTGGACTCCACAGATACGCAGTATTTT
CSVGHFLYIVDSTDTQYF
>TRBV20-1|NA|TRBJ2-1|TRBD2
TGCAGTGCTAGAGGGCTAGCGGTGACCAATGAGCAGTTCTTC
CSARGLAVTNEQFF
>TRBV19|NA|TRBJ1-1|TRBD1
TGTGCCAGTAGTGGGAGGGGGCCGTTCACGGGTACTGAAGCTTTCTTT
CASSGRGPFTGTEAFF